This T cell receptor beta chain stems from a study of response to subunit inactivated influenza vaccine. Using its own MiXCR run on the RT-PCR reads, TCRdb lists one record per CDR3 protein. This table has about 580,000 distinct CDR3 sequences, 14% appearing once. This CDR3 has 15 residues. Germline lookup yields CDR1 SGDLS and CDR2 YYNGEE. With 1 base clipped from V and 8 bases from J, the junction kept 8 bases outside the gene matches. The TCR originated in a man aged 45-65 years who received an inactivated influenza vaccine. Sequences were derived from PBMCs from blood, sampled 12 days after vaccination. The rearrangement uses TRBV9 and TRBJ2-1; TRBD2 matches at 8 bases. The CDR3: CASSVTSGSFHEQFF. CDR3 nucleotide sequence: TGTGCCAGCAGCGTAACGAGCGGGAGTTTCCATGAGCAGTTCTTC.